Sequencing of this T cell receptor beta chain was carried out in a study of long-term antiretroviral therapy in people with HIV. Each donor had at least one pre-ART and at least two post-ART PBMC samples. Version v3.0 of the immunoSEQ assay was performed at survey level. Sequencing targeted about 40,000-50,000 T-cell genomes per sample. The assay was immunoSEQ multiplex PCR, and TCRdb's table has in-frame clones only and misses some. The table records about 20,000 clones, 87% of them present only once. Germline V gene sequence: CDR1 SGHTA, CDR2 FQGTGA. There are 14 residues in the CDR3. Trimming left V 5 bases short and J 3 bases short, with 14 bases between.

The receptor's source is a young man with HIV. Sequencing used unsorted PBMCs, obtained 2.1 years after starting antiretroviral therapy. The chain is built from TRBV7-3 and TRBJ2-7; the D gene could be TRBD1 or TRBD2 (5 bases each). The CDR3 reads CASSPGRPLYEQYF. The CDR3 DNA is TGTGCCAGCAGCCCAGGGAGACCTCTCTACGAGCAGTACTTC.